This T cell receptor (beta chain) was recorded in a study of shared clonotypes between healthy human individuals. TCRdb keeps only in-frame clones here, not all; method: immunoSEQ multiplex PCR. The sample has about 1,900,000 clones, 85% to 95% seen once. It was CD45RO-negative cells, positively selected for CCR7, that made up naive CD8 cells, with terminally differentiated effector memory CD45RA+ cells excluded. This clone has a single count. The TCR originated in a man aged 18 to 30 in good health. What was sequenced was naive CD8+ T cells sorted from blood.

CDR3 DNA sequence: TGTGCCAGCAGTGGCTCGGGGGGGGAAAAACTGTTTTTT. Its protein product is CASSGSGGEKLFF. This chain links TRBV6-1 with TRBJ1-4, with D possibly matching TRBD1 (5 bases). Trimming cost V 4 bases and J 8 bases, with 11 bases left between them. Per the germline V gene, CDR1 is MNHNS and CDR2 is SASEGT. This CDR3 comprises 13 residues.